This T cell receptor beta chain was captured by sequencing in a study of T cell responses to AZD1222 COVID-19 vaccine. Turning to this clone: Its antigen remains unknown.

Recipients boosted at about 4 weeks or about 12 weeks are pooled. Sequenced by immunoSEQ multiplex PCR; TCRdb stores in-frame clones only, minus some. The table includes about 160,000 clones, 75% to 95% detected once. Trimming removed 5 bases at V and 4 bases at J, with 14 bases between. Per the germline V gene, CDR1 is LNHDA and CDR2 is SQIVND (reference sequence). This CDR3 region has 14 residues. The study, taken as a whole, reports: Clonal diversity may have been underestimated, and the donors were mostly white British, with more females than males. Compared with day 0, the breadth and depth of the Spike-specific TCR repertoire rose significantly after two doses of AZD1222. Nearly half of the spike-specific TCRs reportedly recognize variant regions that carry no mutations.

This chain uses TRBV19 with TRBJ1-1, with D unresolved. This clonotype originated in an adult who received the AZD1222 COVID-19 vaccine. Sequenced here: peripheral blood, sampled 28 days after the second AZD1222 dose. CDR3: CASSFRSKGTEAFF. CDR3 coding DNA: TGTGCCAGTAGTTTCCGCAGTAAGGGCACTGAAGCTTTCTTT.